The 10 T cell receptor beta chains below all came from one sample that was sequenced in a study of Ad26.COV2.S vaccination and SARS-CoV-2 variants. Produced via immunoSEQ multiplex PCR; TCRdb's table is partial and in-frame only. The sample records 380,000 or so clones, roughly 80% being singletons. Treatment described: around 19 received Ad26.COV2.S at low or high dose, single or two shots; 5 received placebo; per-sample allocation not given. Specimens were obtained on day 63 following the first vaccine or placebo injection. Sample: peripheral blood, taken in a trial of Ad26.COV2.S vaccine versus placebo. All receptors come from a person between 18 and 65 years old who received the Ad26.COV2.S COVID-19 vaccine or a placebo.

This chain uses TRBV5-4 with TRBJ2-1, with 14 bases fitting TRBD2. Germline values: CDR1 SGHNT, CDR2 YYREEE (reference sequence). CDR3 length: 17 residues. Germline trimming cut 4 bases from V and 6 bases from J; bases unmatched to any gene: 9. CDR3 coding DNA: TGTGCCAGCAGCACAACCGGGACTAGCGGGAGAATCAATGAGCAGTTCTTC. It codes for CASSTTGTSGRINEQFF.

V is TRBV9 and J is TRBJ2-1; 9 bases line up with TRBD2. Germline V gene lookup returns CDR1 SGDLS and CDR2 YYNGEE. With 0 bases clipped from V and 7 bases from J, the junction kept 5 bases outside the gene matches. This CDR3 is built from 15 residues. CDR3 in DNA: TGTGCCAGCAGCGTAGTAGCGGGGGTTAAAAATGAGCAGTTCTTC. As protein: CASSVVAGVKNEQFF.

The chain joins TRBV11-3 to TRBJ2-1, with 7 nucleotides matching TRBD2. CDR3 length: 14 amino acids. Losses at the gene ends were 0 bases for V and 8 bases for J; bases not matched to a gene: 4. Germline V gene sequence: CDR1 SGHNT, CDR2 YENEEA. The CDR3 DNA sequence: TGTGCCAGCAGCTTAGATGCGGGGAGGGATGAGCAGTTCTTC. It translates to CASSLDAGRDEQFF.

The CDR3 coding sequence is TGTGCCAGCAGTTTAGATCTGACAGCTTACTCTGGGGCCAACGTCCTGACTTTC. Its protein product is CASSLDLTAYSGANVLTF. The chain has TRBV5-6 and TRBJ2-6; the D gene is possibly TRBD1 (5 bases). In germline, CDR1 is SGHDT, CDR2 YYEEEE. The CDR3 sequence is 18 residues long. The V end lost 5 bases, the J end lost 0 bases, and 18 bases lay between the germline ends.

In its sample, this clone was seen once. The V and J genes are TRBV4-3 and TRBJ2-7, with D hard to call. The CDR3 covers 14 residues. Trimming shortened V by 1 base and J by 2 bases, and 9 bases separated the two germline ends. From germline, CDR1 is LGHNA and CDR2 YSLEER. CDR3 amino acids: CASSQAPGPYEQYF. CDR3 nucleotide sequence: TGCGCCAGCAGCCAAGCCCCCGGACCCTACGAGCAGTACTTC.

In DNA, the CDR3 is TGTGCCAGCGTTAGGACAGGGGAGACCCAGTACTTC. It is translated as CASVRTGETQYF. The rearrangement joins TRBV6-1 to TRBJ2-5; 8 bases align to TRBD1. V shed 8 bases, J shed 5 bases, and the junction held 4 bases outside the gene matches. CDR1 is MNHNS, CDR2 SASEGT, per germline. The CDR3 extends over 12 amino acids.

The V and J genes are TRBV4-3 and TRBJ1-2; D ambiguous. The CDR3 spans 15 residues. CDR1 and CDR2 from the germline V gene are LGHNA and YSLEER. Trimming stripped 0 bases from V and 1 base from J, with 9 bases between. The CDR3 here is CASSQEEPINYGYTF. The CDR3 DNA sequence: TGCGCCAGCAGCCAAGAAGAACCGATTAACTATGGCTACACCTTC.

A single count supports this clone. V and J are TRBV6-2 or TRBV6-3 and TRBJ2-5; D may match TRBD1 or TRBD2 (5 bases each). Germline V CDR1 and CDR2: MNHEY, SVGEGT. The ends were cut back, 0 bases at V and 5 bases at J, with 10 bases in the middle. The CDR3 loop spans 14 amino acids. The CDR3 loop is CASSYSSGRETQYF. CDR3 DNA sequence: TGTGCCAGCAGTTACTCGTCGGGGCGGGAGACCCAGTACTTC.

The rearrangement links TRBV9 to TRBJ1-4; D is ambiguous. V lost 2 bases, J lost 8 bases, and 10 bases lay in between. This CDR3 has 13 residues. In germline, CDR1 is SGDLS, CDR2 YYNGEE. The CDR3 DNA reads TGTGCCAGCAGCGTCGAGGGTGGCGAAAAACTGTTTTTT. Translating it yields CASSVEGGEKLFF.

The V and J genes are TRBV6-2 or TRBV6-3 and TRBJ1-5; 7 nucleotides agree with TRBD1. Germline CDR1 is MNHEY and CDR2 is SVGEGT. The CDR3 consists of 14 residues. After removal of 5 bases from V and 4 bases from J, the junction contained 5 bases not matched to a gene. The CDR3: CASSDRAFNQPQHF. The CDR3 bases are TGTGCCAGCAGTGACAGGGCCTTTAATCAGCCCCAGCATTTT.